The 14 T cell receptor beta chains below come from one sample, sequenced in a study of T cell repertoires in cytomegalovirus infection. Their antigens remain unidentified. TCRdb re-analysed the reads in MiXCR, keeping a single row per CDR3 protein. The data contain around 750,000 distinct CDR3 sequences, about 33% of them seen just once; the ten biggest clones take up around 12%. The material sequenced was cultured CD8+ T cells from PBMCs, taken from culture after CMV antigen stimulation. The receptors come from a human donor in good health (CMV status not recorded). Some clones in this sample may be carry-over from other donors' samples.

The chain carries TRBV4-1 and TRBJ1-1, with D possibly matching TRBD1 (5 bases). Trimming took off 4 bases at V and 1 base at J, with 10 bases between the two ends. CDR1 and CDR2 from the germline V gene are MGHRA and YSYEKL. The CDR3 has 14 amino acids. Written as DNA, the CDR3 is TGCGCCAGCAGCCTCTTGACAGAGAACACTGAAGCTTTCTTT. Its protein product is CASSLLTENTEAFF.

The V call is TRBV6-6, the J call TRBJ2-1; TRBD1 matches 8 bases. The CDR3 consists of 15 residues. The germline gives CDR1 MNHNY, CDR2 SVGAGI (reference sequence). V trimming: 5 bases; J trimming: 7 bases; junction bases outside the gene matches: 10. The CDR3 sequence: CASSLDRAQLNEQFF. The CDR3 region has the DNA TGTGCCAGCAGTCTGGACAGGGCGCAGTTGAATGAGCAGTTCTTC.

The CDR3 here is CASHSSGGAEFLETQYF. DNA of the CDR3: TGTGCCAGCCACTCTAGCGGGGGGGCCGAATTCCTCGAGACCCAGTACTTC. J is TRBJ2-5 and V is TRBV2; the match to TRBD2 covers 12 bases. CDR3 size: 17 residues. V was pared by 8 bases and J by 5 bases, with 15 bases of the junction left unmatched. The V gene's germline CDR1 is SNHLY and CDR2 FYNNEI.

This CDR3 is CASSYRVDRGNEQFF. The CDR3 region has the DNA TGTGCCAGCAGTTACCGGGTCGACAGGGGGAATGAGCAGTTCTTC. The chain couples TRBV6-2 or TRBV6-3 to TRBJ2-1, with 9 positions matching TRBD1. From germline, CDR1 is MNHEY and CDR2 SVGEGT. Trimming at V came to 2 bases and at J to 7 bases, leaving 6 bases not matched to a gene. This CDR3 has 15 residues.

This clonotype was found a few times. The V and J genes are TRBV7-8 and TRBJ1-1; TRBD1 matches at 7 bases. Germline V CDR1 and CDR2: SGHVS, FQNEAQ. The V gene end was trimmed by 7 bases and the J gene end by 6 bases; junction bases not matched to a gene: 11. CDR3 length equals 14 residues. The chain's CDR3 is CASTDWDSGPEAFF. The CDR3 coding sequence is TGTGCCAGCACCGATTGGGACAGTGGTCCTGAAGCTTTCTTT.

Remarks on this clonotype: A much larger clone lies one base from this, so it may be a read error. The chain carries TRBV7-9 and TRBJ1-2; 7 positions agree with TRBD1. Germline CDR1 SEHNR, CDR2 FQNEAQ (reference sequence). The CDR3 is 19 amino acids. In DNA form, the CDR3 reads TGTGCCGGCAGCTTAGCGAGTATTAGGGGGCGTCCTGAATTCTATGGCTACACCTTC. Translation gives CAGSLASIRGRPEFYGYTF.

This rearrangement joins TRBV6-1 to TRBJ2-3; 10 bases line up with TRBD1. Germline values: CDR1 MNHNS, CDR2 SASEGT. With 4 bases clipped from V and 4 bases from J, the junction kept 5 bases outside the gene matches. The CDR3 consists of 15 residues. The CDR3 coding sequence is TGTGCCAGCAGTGCCGGGACAGGGGCCGCAGATACGCAGTATTTT. Encoded protein: CASSAGTGAADTQYF.

The J gene is TRBJ2-7, the V gene TRBV5-8; D might be TRBD2 (6 bases). There are 14 residues in the CDR3. Germline lookup yields CDR1 SGHTS and CDR2 YDEGEE. Trimming shortened V by 2 bases and J by 6 bases, and 15 bases separated the two germline ends. CDR3 sequence: CASSFRDFLGEQYF. The CDR3 region has the DNA TGTGCCAGCAGCTTCAGGGACTTCCTCGGCGAGCAGTACTTC.

This clonotype has a handful of counts. V and J are TRBV7-6 and TRBJ1-5, with 7 bases that match TRBD1. CDR3 length: 18 amino acids. Per the germline V gene, CDR1 is SGHVS and CDR2 is FNYEAQ. V lost 3 bases and J lost 4; bases outside the gene matches: 15. The DNA for the CDR3 is TGTGCCAGCAGCTTGTACCCTGACCTTCAGGGGGGAAATCAGCCCCAGCATTTT. This sequence encodes CASSLYPDLQGGNQPQHF.

The sample holds many counts of this clonotype. The chain uses TRBV7-8 and TRBJ1-4; 9 nucleotides match TRBD1. The ends lost 5 bases at V and 8 bases at J; junction bases unmatched: 9. The CDR3 runs to 15 residues. The V gene's germline CDR1 is SGHVS and CDR2 FQNEAQ. The CDR3 protein is CASSGRDRVGEKLFF. In DNA, the CDR3 is TGTGCCAGCAGCGGCCGGGACAGGGTGGGGGAAAAACTGTTTTTT.

This clonotype has a handful of counts. This chain uses TRBV12-3 or TRBV12-4 with TRBJ1-2, with 9 bases identical to TRBD1. Trimming cost V 5 bases and J 8 bases; bases outside gene matches: 6. The CDR3 spans 13 residues. CDR3 loop: CASSPGTGLGYTF. The CDR3 nucleotides read TGTGCCAGCAGTCCCGGGACAGGGTTGGGCTACACCTTC.

The CDR3 region is CSASGAGQPQHF. The DNA of the CDR3 is TGCAGTGCTAGCGGGGCAGGTCAGCCCCAGCATTTT. The gene calls are TRBV20-1 and TRBJ1-5; D is perhaps TRBD1 (5 bases). Trimming removed 3 bases from V and 6 bases from J, with 9 bases in between. This CDR3 contains 12 residues. CDR1 and CDR2 (germline): DFQATT, SNEGSKA (reference sequence).

This clonotype turned up a few times. The V gene is TRBV12-3 or TRBV12-4, the J gene TRBJ1-5; the D is unclear. Trimming left V 2 bases short and J 4 bases short, with 12 bases between. The CDR3 covers 15 residues. The CDR3 sequence is CASSLMLSLNQPQHF. CDR3 nucleotide sequence: TGTGCCAGCAGTTTAATGTTGTCCCTTAATCAGCCCCAGCATTTT.

CDR3 sequence (DNA): TGTGCCAGCCGGCCCGGACAGGGGGCTCGGGGGAACACTGAAGCTTTCTTT. This encodes CASRPGQGARGNTEAFF. V and J are TRBV7-9 and TRBJ1-1; 11 positions match TRBD1. V lost 8 bases, J lost 1 base, and 12 bases stayed unmatched. The CDR3 has 17 residues. Germline assignment: CDR1 SEHNR and CDR2 FQNEAQ (reference sequence).